This T cell receptor (beta chain) emerged from a study of cytomegalovirus exposure and HLA in healthy donors. The PCR ran on 60 Vbeta and 13 Jbeta primers. This table comes from immunoSEQ multiplex PCR, and its TCRdb copy is limited to in-frame clones, with some not included. Of some 190,000 clones in the sample, around 79% were seen once. CDR1 SGHRS and CDR2 YFSETQ come from the germline V gene. The CDR3 has 15 residues. V dropped 4 bases and J dropped 6; count of bases not matched to a gene: 5. Sequenced input: PBMCs. The chain has TRBV5-1 and TRBJ2-2; 11 bases match TRBD1. This sequence originates from a woman aged 45 to 65 in good health and CMV-seronegative. The CDR3 DNA follows: TGCGCCAGCAGCCGCCGGACAGGGGGCCCCGGGGAGCTGTTTTTT. Translated, it gives CASSRRTGGPGELFF.